This TCR beta chain was identified in a study of blood T cell repertoires in COVID-19. Assay: immunoSEQ multiplex PCR; the TCRdb copy retains only in-frame clones and omits some. In the table there are 200,000 to 250,000 clones, 65% to 85% of which are singletons. The trim removed 3 bases at V and 4 bases at J, leaving 2 bases unmatched. The length of the CDR3 is 13 residues. Per the germline V gene, CDR1 is LNHDA and CDR2 is SQIVND (reference sequence). The clonotype was recovered from a young man with acute COVID-19. The rearrangement joins TRBV19 to TRBJ2-5, with 7 bases lining up with TRBD1. Material: PBMCs or T cells enriched from blood (not recorded which). The DNA for the CDR3 is TGTGCCAGTAGTATCAACAGGGGAGAGACCCAGTACTTC. This codes for CASSINRGETQYF.